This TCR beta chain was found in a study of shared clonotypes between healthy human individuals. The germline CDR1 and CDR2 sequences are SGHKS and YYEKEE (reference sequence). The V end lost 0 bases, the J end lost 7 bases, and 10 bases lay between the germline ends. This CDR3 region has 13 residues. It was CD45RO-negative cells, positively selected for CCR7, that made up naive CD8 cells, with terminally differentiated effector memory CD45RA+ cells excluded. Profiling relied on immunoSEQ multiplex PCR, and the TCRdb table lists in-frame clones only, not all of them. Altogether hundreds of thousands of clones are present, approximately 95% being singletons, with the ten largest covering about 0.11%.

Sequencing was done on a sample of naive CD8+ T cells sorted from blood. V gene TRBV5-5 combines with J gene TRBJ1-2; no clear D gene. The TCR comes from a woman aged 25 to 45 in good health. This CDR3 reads CASSLGDYTGYTF. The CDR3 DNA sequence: TGTGCCAGCAGCTTGGGGGATTATACTGGCTACACCTTC.